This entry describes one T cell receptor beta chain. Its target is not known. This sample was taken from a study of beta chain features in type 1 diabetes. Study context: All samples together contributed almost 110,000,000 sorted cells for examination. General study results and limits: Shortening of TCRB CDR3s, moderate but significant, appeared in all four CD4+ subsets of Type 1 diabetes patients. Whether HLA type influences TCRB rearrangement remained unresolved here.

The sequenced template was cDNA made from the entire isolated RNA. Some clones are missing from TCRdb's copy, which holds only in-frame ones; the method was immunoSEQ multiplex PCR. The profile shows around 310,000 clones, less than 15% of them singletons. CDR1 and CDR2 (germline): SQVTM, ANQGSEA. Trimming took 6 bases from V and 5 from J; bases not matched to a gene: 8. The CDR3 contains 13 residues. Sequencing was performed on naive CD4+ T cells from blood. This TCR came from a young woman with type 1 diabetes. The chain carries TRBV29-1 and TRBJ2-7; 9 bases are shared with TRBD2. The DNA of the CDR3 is TGCAGCGTGCGGGGCGGGAGGGCCCACGAGCAGTACTTC. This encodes CSVRGGRAHEQYF.